Detailed here is one TCR beta chain. Its binding antigen is unknown. There are no base qualities to consult, and no much larger clone falls within one base. These data come from a study of PD-L1 blockade in urothelial cancer (dated by TCRdb to 2017 to 2019). Notes on the research overall: All patients started therapy in the mid-2010s and received atezolizumab 1,200 mg intravenously every 3 weeks. About 85% of the roughly 30 patients were males with bladder-origin urothelial cancer, and about 65% of the 29 reported a prior smoking history. Patients had an ECOG performance status of 0 or 1 and had received between 0 and 3 prior chemotherapy regimens. Blood samples were analyzed 3 weeks after the start of treatment (second dose) and 6 weeks after the start of treatment. Blood samples gave median yields of around 140,000 T cells and 82,636 unique TCRs, along with a median clonality of around 0.075. Somatic, immune and clinical correlates of response to PD-L1 blockade with atezolizumab in urothelial cancer were the focus of an exploratory multi-omic analysis. Pretreatment tumor samples, along with matched peripheral blood serially collected before and after atezolizumab treatment, were subjected to TCR sequencing. Durable clinical benefit was defined as a progression-free survival longer than 6 months, and TCR features were additionally tested against progression-free survival and overall survival. In the same patients, whole exome sequencing and RNA sequencing of pretreatment tumors were performed in addition to TCR sequencing. Durable clinical benefit was achieved by nine patients but not by the remaining 20. Pretreatment blood TCR-seq was available for about 27 patients, at least one posttreatment blood collection was obtained for some 24 patients, and tumor TCR-seq was available for some 24 patients.

From its cysteine to its phenylalanine, the CDR3 spans 16 amino acids. The entry retains the CDR3 DNA only, 48 bases that are in frame from base 1. From V the trimming removes 3 bases and from J it removes 6 bases, while the gene matches leave 10 bases of the junction unaccounted for. Reading the germline V gene gives CDR1 SGDLS and CDR2 YYNGEE. Overall study outcomes, separate from this receptor: Improved progression-free and overall survival was associated with having pretreatment peripheral blood TCR clonality below the median. Because the sample size was small (n of about 30) and many exploratory analyses were performed, the results are intended to be hypothesis-generating. Among patients with durable benefit, tumor-associated TCR clones showed greater expansion in peripheral blood 3 weeks after treatment started (n of about 20, p = 0.022).

Synthetic TCR analog templates were spiked into each PCR to estimate absolute template abundance from read counts. Using the immunoSEQ assay, TCRbeta CDR3 regions were amplified from genomic DNA with bias-controlled V and J gene primers. Rearranged TCRbeta segments were sequenced at approximately 20X coverage. The original pipeline was this. Clustering was used to correct sequencing errors, and CDR3s were annotated against IMGT to assign V, D and J genes. Only productive TCRbeta rearrangements were used in downstream analyses, excluding out-of-frame or stop-codon sequences. Clonality was calculated as one minus the Shannon entropy normalized by the log of the number of unique productive sequences. Fisher's exact test with Benjamini-Hochberg correction, at a threshold of adjusted p below 0.01, was used to find clones that differed between time points or between blood and tumor. The source is immuneACCESS, and TCRdb retained only in-frame sequences with V and J called. Part of the clones is not carried over; for the studies checked, unresolved V genes explain less than half of this, and the remainder is unexplained. D and trimming come from the DNA, and the V and J calls and clone size come from that table. Here the sample has more than 75,000 clones; 90% to 95% occur a single time. The leading ten clones occupy around 10% of the sample.

A cohort of about 30 patients with locally advanced or metastatic urothelial carcinoma, treated at Memorial Sloan Kettering on a trial protocol, was included. Peripheral blood mononuclear cells were collected pretreatment and during treatment, at between 1 and 8 total time points per patient. The Qiagen DNeasy Blood extraction kit was used to purify genomic DNA from total PBMCs and from tumor samples. PBMCs were collected pretreatment and during treatment and were isolated and stored as previously described. The material sequenced was PBMCs, taken around atezolizumab (anti-PD-L1) treatment. The chain is assembled from TRBV9 and TRBJ2-3, with 10 central nucleotides matching TRBD2. The source is a man between 60 and 75 years old with urothelial cancer. The DNA sequence follows: TGTGCCAGCAGCGGTAGCGGGGGGTACTCCCTGGATACGCAGTATTTT. It encodes CASSGSGGYSLDTQYF.